The T cell receptor beta chain described here comes from a study of sequential checkpoint blockade in melanoma. Study as a whole: Randomization was 1:1 between first-line nivolumab→ipilimumab and ipilimumab→nivolumab.

The germline V and J ends were trimmed by 0 bases and 5 bases, with 11 bases remaining between them. This CDR3 has 14 amino acids. Germline assignment: CDR1 SGHDN and CDR2 FVKESK. Here immunoSEQ multiplex PCR was the method, and the copy in TCRdb shows in-frame clones only, minus some. This sample carries about 9,200 clones, roughly 72% of them seen once, and the ten largest clones take around 35%. Treatment denoted: randomized to nivolumab then ipilimumab (arm A) or the reverse (arm B). Patients had received no earlier DNA-damaging chemotherapy. Sorted cells were live CD3+CD8+, lacking CD19 and CD56, from PBMCs.

The starting material was CD8+ T cells sorted from blood (inferred from file names), obtained from a patient given nivolumab and ipilimumab in sequence. The sequence was collected from a human donor with melanoma. The J gene is TRBJ2-7, the V gene TRBV14; D unclear. DNA for the CDR3: TGTGCCAGCAGCCAAGATCTAGGAACCCACGAGCAGTACTTC. Its translation: CASSQDLGTHEQYF.